The clone carrying this T cell receptor beta chain was detected ten times or more. Antigen specificity is unknown. This sample was included in a study of T-cell reconstitution after alpha-beta-depleted transplantation in children. Germline values: CDR1 LNHDA, CDR2 SQIVND (reference sequence). The CDR3 spans 14 residues. V gave up 3 bases and J gave up 7 bases; unmatched junction bases: 6. General study results and limits: It was newly produced T cells that mostly accounted for T-cell counts and diversity one year after transplant. In patients about two months after transplant, alpha-beta T cells reportedly arose from several hundred expanded graft clones.

As it was prepared, the TCRbeta library received unique molecular identifiers. TCRdb passed the PCR reads through MiXCR, listing each CDR3 protein once. The sample yields approximately 500,000 distinct CDR3 sequences, approximately 10% seen once. Specimen: PBMCs, collected before TCRalphabeta/CD19-depleted stem cell transplant. The chain recombines TRBV19 with TRBJ2-1, with 7 bases that match TRBD2. The sequence came from a child aged 2-15 years with inherited bone marrow failure, due to receive a stem cell transplant. Written as DNA, the CDR3 is TGTGCCAGTAGTATTTCCCGGACTAGGAATGAGCAGTTCTTC. It is translated as CASSISRTRNEQFF.